Listed here are 19 T cell receptor beta chains from one sample, sequenced in a study of OX40 agonist ivuxolimab in advanced cancers. The library was built by means of the immunoSEQ multiplex PCR assay. TCRdb retrieved this table from immuneACCESS and kept in-frame rearrangements only. Not all clones are present; in checked studies, unresolved V genes account for under half, and no reason is known for the remainder. Present in this sample are more than 15,000 clones, 82% of which were seen just once. The biggest ten clones account for approximately 2.5% of the sample. The specimen was CD4+ or CD8+ T cells sorted from blood, collected in a trial of the OX40 agonist ivuxolimab. The receptors here all came from an adult with an advanced solid tumor such as melanoma, head and neck, liver or kidney cancer.

DNA of the CDR3: TGTGCCAGTAGAAGGGGCAACTATGGCTACACCTTC. Amino acids: CASRRGNYGYTF. The genes are TRBV19 and TRBJ1-2; TRBD1 might be the D (5 bases). This CDR3 contains 12 residues. Germline V CDR1 and CDR2: LNHDA, SQIVND (reference sequence). V dropped 6 bases and J dropped 2 bases, with 7 bases sitting between them.

This clone came up once. The chain is built from TRBV6-5 and TRBJ2-2, with 12 bases lining up with TRBD2. CDR1 is MNHEY and CDR2 is SVGAGI in the germline V gene. The CDR3 sequence is 15 residues long. Trimming at V came to 8 bases and at J to 5 bases, leaving 6 bases not matched to a gene. This CDR3 is CASRGLAGKTGELFF. The CDR3 bases are TGTGCCAGCCGTGGACTAGCGGGGAAGACCGGGGAGCTGTTTTTT.

The rearrangement joins TRBV6-6 to TRBJ2-4; D is perhaps TRBD1 (7 bases). The CDR3 spans 13 residues. Deletions cut 6 bases from V and 12 bases from J, with 18 bases between. Germline V gene data show CDR1 as MNHNY and CDR2 as SVGAGI (reference sequence). In DNA, the CDR3 is TGTGCCAGCAGCGTGAAGGAGGGGGCCAATCAGTACTTC. Its protein product is CASSVKEGANQYF.

The J gene is TRBJ2-1, the V gene TRBV7-2; TRBD1 might be the D (5 bases). The germline V and J ends were trimmed by 3 bases and 7 bases, with 16 bases remaining between them. Germline assignment: CDR1 SGHTA and CDR2 FQGNSA. The CDR3 length is 15 residues. In nucleotides, the CDR3 is TGTGCCAGCAGCTTCGAGGCCTACCAGGGTAATGAGCAGTTCTTC. Amino acid sequence: CASSFEAYQGNEQFF.

The rearrangement links TRBV18 to TRBJ2-2; no reliable D call. The V and J ends lost 1 base and 6 bases respectively, with 6 bases between them. The CDR3 contains 13 residues. The V gene's germline CDR1 is KGHSH and CDR2 LQKENI. CDR3 nucleotide sequence: TGTGCCAGCTCACCACTGTCCCCCGGGGAGCTGTTTTTT. Its protein is CASSPLSPGELFF.

The chain has TRBV19 and TRBJ1-5; possible D gene TRBD1, 6 bases. V gave up 5 bases and J gave up 7 bases, with 15 bases separating them. The CDR3 totals 14 residues. The V gene's germline CDR1 is LNHDA and CDR2 SQIVND (reference sequence). The CDR3 here is CASSPIQGRQPQHF. CDR3 nucleotide sequence: TGTGCCAGTAGTCCAATACAGGGCCGCCAGCCCCAGCATTTT.

This clone was detected a few times. The chain links TRBV27 to TRBJ2-3; TRBD2 aligns across 9 bases. Losses at the gene ends were 5 bases for V and 6 bases for J; bases not matched to a gene: 15. This CDR3 spans 17 amino acids. Per the germline V gene, CDR1 is MNHEY and CDR2 is SMNVEV (reference sequence). CDR3 amino acids: CASSPRGSGRMWDTQYF. CDR3 nucleotides: TGTGCCAGCAGTCCTCGGGGTAGCGGGAGAATGTGGGATACGCAGTATTTT.

This clone turned up a few times. The V and J genes are TRBV19 and TRBJ2-6; TRBD1 matches at 11 bases. CDR3 size: 17 residues. Germline loops: CDR1 LNHDA, CDR2 SQIVND (reference sequence). The V gene end was trimmed by 8 bases and the J gene end by 2 bases; junction bases not matched to a gene: 8. CDR3 sequence (DNA): TGTGCCAGTGGGCTTCCGGGACAGGGGGCTGGGGCCAACGTCCTGACTTTC. This translates into CASGLPGQGAGANVLTF.

V and J are TRBV7-8 and TRBJ2-5; possibly TRBD2 for D (5 bases). Gene TRBJ2-7 matches the end of the DNA better, so the J call may be wrong. The CDR3 loop spans 16 amino acids. Germline V lookup: CDR1 SGHVS, CDR2 FQNEAQ. In nucleotides, the CDR3 is TGTGCCAGCAGCTCAGCGACTAATCCCTCTGCCTACGAGCAGTACTTC. This encodes CASSSATNPSAYEQYF.

This chain connects TRBV27 to TRBJ2-2, with D perhaps TRBD1 (6 bases). This CDR3 region has 16 residues. Trimming pared 0 bases from V and 2 bases from J, leaving 10 bases between. From germline, CDR1 is MNHEY and CDR2 SMNVEV (reference sequence). CDR3 residues: CASSLSGTRNTGELFF. CDR3 nucleotide sequence: TGTGCCAGCAGTTTATCGGGGACAAGAAACACCGGGGAGCTGTTTTTT.

This clone is classed as medium-sized (0.01 to 0.1%). This chain links TRBV5-1 with TRBJ1-1, with a weak D call TRBD1 (6 bases). Trimming removed 7 bases from V and 6 bases from J, with 16 bases in between. From germline, CDR1 is SGHRS and CDR2 YFSETQ. This CDR3 is 13 amino acids long. The DNA of the CDR3 is TGCGCCAGCCGGAAGGGCGAGGGGGCTGAAGCTTTCTTT. Amino acid sequence: CASRKGEGAEAFF.

CDR3: CASSIRAGAGNTEAFF. CDR3 coding DNA: TGTGCCAGTAGTATTAGGGCAGGGGCGGGAAACACTGAAGCTTTCTTT. V gene TRBV19 combines with J gene TRBJ1-1, with TRBD1 as a possible D gene (6 bases). CDR3 length equals 16 residues. CDR1 is LNHDA and CDR2 is SQIVND in the germline V gene (reference sequence). V was cut by 3 bases and J by 2 bases, with 16 bases left in between.

This chain links TRBV27 with TRBJ2-5; 12 bases align to TRBD2. Germline V gives CDR1 MNHEY, CDR2 SMNVEV (reference sequence). This CDR3 region has 16 residues. Losses at the gene ends were 5 bases for V and 5 bases for J; bases not matched to a gene: 9. The CDR3 is CASSTGLAGRGETQYF. CDR3 nucleotides: TGTGCCAGCAGTACCGGACTAGCGGGGCGCGGGGAGACCCAGTACTTC.

This chain connects TRBV6-5 to TRBJ1-1, with unresolved D. Germline CDR1 and CDR2: MNHEY and SVGAGI. CDR3 size: 14 residues. Trimming took off 5 bases at V and 5 bases at J, with 15 bases between the two ends. CDR3 sequence: CASSPRGRETEAFF. In DNA, the CDR3 is TGTGCCAGCAGTCCCAGAGGGAGAGAGACTGAAGCTTTCTTT.

The genes are TRBV15 and TRBJ2-3, with TRBD2 matching 9 bases. Germline CDR1 LNHNV, CDR2 YYDKDF (reference sequence). Trimming took 0 bases from V and 4 from J; bases not matched to a gene: 5. This CDR3 has 16 residues. The CDR3 region is CATSREERLAADTQYF. Here the CDR3 DNA reads TGTGCCACCAGCAGAGAAGAGAGACTAGCGGCAGATACGCAGTATTTT.

The chain employs TRBV6-5 and TRBJ2-7; the D gene is possibly TRBD1 (6 bases). Trimming left V 5 bases short and J 7 bases short, with 12 bases between. CDR3 length: 12 residues. Germline V gives CDR1 MNHEY, CDR2 SVGAGI. The CDR3 sequence: CASSPDRKEQYF. CDR3 DNA: TGTGCCAGCAGTCCCGACAGGAAAGAGCAGTACTTC.

The J gene is TRBJ2-3, the V gene TRBV7-9; D gene ambiguous. V shed 1 base and J shed 6 bases, with 8 bases lying between them. The CDR3 has 13 amino acids. Germline-derived CDR1 and CDR2 are SEHNR and FQNEAQ (reference sequence). This chain's CDR3 is CASSLEYGDTQYF. The CDR3 DNA is TGTGCCAGCAGCTTAGAATATGGGGATACGCAGTATTTT. The whole variable domain, remainder taken from reference TRBV7-9 and TRBJ2-3, is DTGVSQNPRHKITKRGQNVTFRCDPISEHNRLYWYRQTLGQGPEFLTYFQNEAQLEKSRLLSDRFSAERPKGSFSTLEIQRTEQGDSAMYLCASSLEYGDTQYFGPGTRLTVL.

The sample holds one count of this clone. The genes are TRBV28 and TRBJ2-1; D gene ambiguous. V gave up 5 bases and J gave up 7 bases, with 18 bases separating them. The germline V gene has CDR1 MDHEN and CDR2 SYDVKM. The CDR3 runs to 15 residues. The CDR3, as DNA: TGTGCCAGCAGTCCGGGCCTAACGGCGCCAAATGAGCAGTTCTTC. This translates into CASSPGLTAPNEQFF.

The V gene is TRBV28, the J gene TRBJ2-1; TRBD1 aligns across 11 bases. CDR3 length: 14 amino acids. After removal of 4 bases from V and 9 bases from J, the junction contained 5 bases not matched to a gene. Germline assignment: CDR1 MDHEN and CDR2 SYDVKM. The CDR3 reads CASSSGQGVREQFF. The CDR3 bases are TGTGCCAGCAGTTCGGGACAGGGGGTACGTGAGCAGTTCTTC.